Below are 17 T cell receptor beta chains sequenced from a single sample in a study of T cell responses to AZD1222 COVID-19 vaccine. Assay: immunoSEQ multiplex PCR; the TCRdb copy retains only in-frame clones and omits some. Of 150,000 or so clones listed, roughly 87% were seen once; the top ten hold 5% to 6.5%. Specimen: peripheral blood, collected 28 days after the second AZD1222 dose. All receptors come from an adult who received the AZD1222 COVID-19 vaccine.

Only a few counts were recorded for this clone. This chain uses TRBV28 with TRBJ1-2, with no clear D. CDR1 is MDHEN and CDR2 is SYDVKM in the germline V gene. The CDR3 is 15 residues long. V lost 6 bases and J 0 bases, leaving 14 bases between the germline ends. The CDR3 sequence is CASSPTREANYGYTF. CDR3 DNA: TGTGCCAGCAGCCCAACCCGGGAAGCTAACTATGGCTACACCTTC.

This chain uses TRBV5-6 with TRBJ1-4, with D hard to call. This CDR3 contains 16 residues. Germline CDR1 and CDR2: SGHDT and YYEEEE. Trimming left V 2 bases short and J 7 bases short, with 18 bases between. CDR3 protein: CASSFKGSDPIEKLFF. The CDR3 nucleotides are TGTGCCAGCAGCTTTAAGGGTTCGGACCCTATTGAAAAACTGTTTTTT.

The chain carries TRBV11-2 and TRBJ2-7, with D perhaps TRBD2 (6 bases). V was clipped by 3 bases and J by 6 bases, with 15 bases between them. The CDR3 is 14 amino acids. CDR1 is SGHAT, CDR2 FQNNGV, per germline. CDR3 loop: CASSLGVRGGEQYF. The CDR3 bases are TGTGCCAGCAGCTTGGGAGTAAGGGGAGGCGAGCAGTACTTC.

The gene calls are TRBV2 and TRBJ2-7; weak D call: TRBD1 (6 bases). The CDR3 totals 13 residues. Germline CDR1 SNHLY, CDR2 FYNNEI. With 4 bases removed from V and 3 bases from J, the gap between germline ends came to 10 bases. CDR3 nucleotides: TGTGCCAGCAGTGGGCAGGGGCTCTACGAGCAGTACTTC. It codes for CASSGQGLYEQYF.

The V call is TRBV19, the J call TRBJ2-3; D uncertain. V dropped 6 bases and J dropped 2 bases, with 15 bases sitting between them. There are 15 residues in the CDR3. Per germline, CDR1 LNHDA and CDR2 SQIVND (reference sequence). For the CDR3, the DNA is TGTGCCAGTAGGTCCCGAGGCATTAACACAGATACGCAGTATTTT. Encoded protein: CASRSRGINTDTQYF.

The table lists this clone with a count of one. The chain couples TRBV5-5 to TRBJ2-5, with D tentatively TRBD2 (5 bases). The V and J ends lost 2 bases and 1 base respectively, with 6 bases between them. Germline lookup yields CDR1 SGHKS and CDR2 YYEKEE (reference sequence). The CDR3 is 13 residues long. Here the CDR3 DNA reads TGTGCCAGCAGCTTCGGGGTCCAAGAGACCCAGTACTTC. Amino acid sequence: CASSFGVQETQYF. The full variable domain, its missing parts supplied by reference TRBV5-5 and TRBJ2-5, is DAGVTQSPTHLIKTRGQQVTLRCSPISGHKSVSWYQQVLGQGPQFIFQYYEKEERGRGNFPDRFSARQFPNYSSELNVNALLLGDSALYLCASSFGVQETQYFGPGTRLLVL.

The genes are TRBV19 and TRBJ1-6, with D unresolved. Looked up from germline, CDR1 is LNHDA and CDR2 is SQIVND (reference sequence). V shed 5 bases and J shed 19 bases, with 24 bases lying between them. The CDR3 runs 14 residues. CDR3 amino acids: CASSEEGSPAREHF. The CDR3, as DNA: TGTGCCAGTAGTGAGGAGGGTTCCCCGGCGAGGGAACACTTT.

This chain links TRBV25-1 with TRBJ2-3; possible D gene TRBD2, 6 bases. CDR3 length equals 15 residues. The germline CDR1 and CDR2 sequences are MGHDK and SYGVNS. V was pared by 3 bases and J by 2 bases, with 12 bases between. CDR3 loop: CASSEEGSNTDTQYF. CDR3 coding DNA: TGTGCCAGCAGTGAGGAGGGGAGCAACACAGATACGCAGTATTTT.

V gene TRBV19 combines with J gene TRBJ2-7; the match to TRBD2 covers 10 bases. The CDR3 is 15 residues long. Germline CDR1 and CDR2: LNHDA and SQIVND (reference sequence). V shed 4 bases, J shed 6 bases, and the junction held 9 bases outside the gene matches. The CDR3 spells CASSNTGTSVFEQYF. In DNA form, the CDR3 reads TGTGCCAGTAGTAATACCGGGACTAGCGTCTTCGAGCAGTACTTC.

Written as DNA, the CDR3 is TGTGCCAGCAGCTCGGGACAGGGGCTTACCATGGGCTACACCTTC. Protein sequence: CASSSGQGLTMGYTF. The rearrangement links TRBV11-1 to TRBJ1-2, with 10 bases lining up with TRBD1. The V and J ends lost 4 bases and 8 bases, in that order; junction bases with no gene match: 10. Per germline, CDR1 SGHAT and CDR2 FQDESV (reference sequence). The CDR3 has 15 residues.

V and J are TRBV3-1 (or the pseudogene TRBV3-2) and TRBJ2-1; TRBD2 matches 8 bases. Germline-derived CDR1 and CDR2 are LGHDT and YNNKEL (reference sequence). With 0 bases clipped from V and 8 bases from J, the junction kept 9 bases outside the gene matches. The CDR3 runs 16 residues. The CDR3 region is CASSQDSWRGVYEQFF. CDR3 nucleotides: TGTGCCAGCAGCCAAGATAGTTGGCGGGGGGTCTATGAGCAGTTCTTC.

The chain recombines TRBV27 with TRBJ2-5; D tentatively reads TRBD1 or TRBD2 (6 bases each). In germline, CDR1 is MNHEY, CDR2 SMNVEV (reference sequence). This CDR3 comprises 14 residues. V lost 5 bases, J lost 1 base, and 11 bases lay in between. The chain's CDR3 is CASSPWGAQETQYF. In DNA, the CDR3 is TGTGCCAGCAGTCCTTGGGGGGCCCAAGAGACCCAGTACTTC.

J is TRBJ2-2 and V is TRBV27; maybe TRBD1 (5 bases). Trimming took 6 bases from V and 2 from J, leaving 13 bases between them. Germline V gives CDR1 MNHEY, CDR2 SMNVEV (reference sequence). This CDR3 comprises 15 residues. Here the CDR3 reads CASRETALNTGELFF. CDR3 nucleotide sequence: TGTGCCAGCAGAGAGACAGCCCTCAACACCGGGGAGCTGTTTTTT.

A note on this clone: A read error may account for a junction end that differs from germline. Other DNA sequences within the sample encode an identical CDR3. This sequence joins TRBV5-1 and TRBJ1-3; no definite D call. The V gene's germline CDR1 is SGHRS and CDR2 YFSETQ. CDR3 length equals 14 residues. CDR3 DNA sequence: TGCGCCAGCAGTTTGGGAGGGACTGGAAACACCATATATTTT. The encoded protein is CASSLGGTGNTIYF.

V and J are TRBV4-3 and TRBJ1-2, with 12 bases matching TRBD1. Germline CDR1 is LGHNA and CDR2 is YSLEER. The CDR3 consists of 15 residues. Trimming cost V 3 bases and J 4 bases; bases outside gene matches: 3. The CDR3 is CASSHGTGGLYGYTF. The CDR3 region has the DNA TGCGCCAGCAGCCATGGGACAGGGGGCCTCTATGGCTACACCTTC.

This rearrangement joins TRBV28 to TRBJ2-5; D is unresolved. Trimming cost V 2 bases and J 7 bases, with 17 bases left between them. Germline V gene sequence: CDR1 MDHEN, CDR2 SYDVKM. The CDR3 has 15 amino acids. The CDR3 DNA is TGTGCCAGCAGTTTAGGTGCCGCTGGGGTACGGACCCAGTACTTC. Translating it yields CASSLGAAGVRTQYF. The entire variable domain, with the rest obtained from reference TRBV28 and TRBJ2-5, is as follows: DVKVTQSSRYLVKRTGEKVFLECVQDMDHENMFWYRQDPGLGLRLIYFSYDVKMKEKGDIPEGYSVSREKKERFSLILESASTNQTSMYLCASSLGAAGVRTQYFGPGTRLLVL.

V usage is TRBV10-3 and J usage is TRBJ1-6; 7 nucleotides line up with TRBD1. Germline V lookup: CDR1 ENHRY, CDR2 SYGVKD. This CDR3 region has 15 residues. The junction had 9 bases not matched to a gene; V was cut back by 5 bases and J by 8 bases. CDR3 in amino acids: CAISRTGGRDSPLHF. DNA of the CDR3: TGTGCCATCAGTCGGACAGGAGGACGGGATTCACCCCTCCACTTT.